The 14 T cell receptor beta chains listed next were all sequenced from one sample in a study of response to subunit inactivated influenza vaccine (dated by TCRdb to between 2017 and 2018). Libraries were constructed by RT-PCR. The sequencer listed for this sample is Illumina HiSeq 2500. Using fastp at Q25 and MiXCR, TCRdb reprocessed the public reads and kept productive beta chains. Every CDR3 protein is listed once, alongside the most common genes and DNA of its rows. In all, the sample holds under 750,000 distinct CDR3 sequences, and roughly 10% of those were seen once. The top ten clones comprise roughly 10% of the sample. Sequencing used PBMCs from blood, obtained on the day of vaccination. Source of these receptors: a middle-aged man who received an inactivated influenza vaccine. Donor details come from another sample of the same person, matched by shared clones.

CDR3 in amino acids: CASSLDVLTVEAFF. The CDR3 DNA reads as TGCGCCAGCAGCCTGGACGTCCTGACTGTTGAAGCTTTCTTT. The rearrangement links TRBV5-1 to TRBJ1-1; D uncertain. This CDR3 region has 14 residues. Trimming left V 4 bases short and J 7 bases short, with 17 bases between. Looked up from germline, CDR1 is SGHRS and CDR2 is YFSETQ. The variable domain in full, completed from reference TRBV5-1 and TRBJ1-1, reads KAGVTQTPRYLIKTRGQQVTLSCSPISGHRSVSWYQQTPGQGLQFLFEYFSETQRNKGNFPGRFSGRQFSNSRSEMNVSTLELGDSALYLCASSLDVLTVEAFFGQGTRLTVV.

The chain employs TRBV28 and TRBJ2-7, with a weak D call TRBD1 (6 bases). V lost 6 bases and J 1 base, leaving 16 bases between the germline ends. The CDR3 loop spans 15 amino acids. Looked up from germline, CDR1 is MDHEN and CDR2 is SYDVKM. The CDR3 DNA sequence: TGTGCCAGCAGAATGAAGAGGACAGAGTCCTACGAGCAGTACTTC. Encoded protein: CASRMKRTESYEQYF.

J is TRBJ1-1 and V is TRBV19, with no clear D. The CDR3 extends over 13 amino acids. Trimming cost V 8 bases and J 0 bases, with 10 bases left between them. CDR1 is LNHDA and CDR2 is SQIVND in the germline V gene (reference sequence). In nucleotides, the CDR3 is TGTGCCAGTTTCCGGGGTATGAACACTGAAGCTTTCTTT. Encoded protein: CASFRGMNTEAFF.

This clonotype was picked up a small number of times. The chain has TRBV7-2 and TRBJ2-1, with 8 bases lining up with TRBD1. J lost 13 bases, V lost 1 base, and 6 bases had no gene match. The CDR3 spans 13 residues. CDR1 and CDR2 (germline): SGHTA, FQGNSA. The DNA for the CDR3 is TGTGCCAGCAGCTTAGTTAGAACAGGGGGACAGTTCTTC. Protein product: CASSLVRTGGQFF. Looking up the rest from reference TRBV7-2 and TRBJ2-1 gives the full variable domain: GAGVSQSPSNKVTEKGKDVELRCDPISGHTALYWYRQSLGQGLEFLIYFQGNSAPDKSGLPSDRFSAERTGGSVSTLTIQRTQQEDSAVYLCASSLVRTGGQFFGPGTRLTVL.

This clonotype was seen a few times. The V gene is TRBV6-5, the J gene TRBJ2-2; 7 nucleotides line up with TRBD1. This CDR3 has 17 amino acids. After removal of 2 bases from V and 4 bases from J, the junction contained 10 bases not matched to a gene. The germline CDR1 and CDR2 sequences are MNHEY and SVGAGI. The CDR3, as DNA: TGTGCCAGCAGTTACGACGCAACAGGGGTTGGCACCGGGGAGCTGTTTTTT. Protein product: CASSYDATGVGTGELFF.

The chain recombines TRBV18 with TRBJ2-1; the D is unclear. The CDR3 totals 13 residues. The germline V gene encodes CDR1 KGHSH and CDR2 LQKENI. V was clipped by 3 bases and J by 9 bases, with 12 bases between them. In nucleotides, the CDR3 is TGTGCCAGCTCACCTTCGTCCCATGGTGAGCAGTTCTTC. Residues: CASSPSSHGEQFF.

The rearrangement uses TRBV4-3 and TRBJ2-1, with 8 nucleotides matching TRBD2. This CDR3 has 17 amino acids. The J segment lost 6 bases and the V segment lost 0 bases, leaving 10 bases of the junction unmatched. From germline, CDR1 is LGHNA and CDR2 YSLEER. As DNA, the CDR3 is TGCGCCAGCAGCCAAGAAAGCGCAAGCGGGAGTGGCAATGAGCAGTTCTTC. Protein: CASSQESASGSGNEQFF.

This clonotype was observed a handful of times. V and J are TRBV4-1 and TRBJ1-1; D may be TRBD1 (6 bases). V gave up 3 bases and J gave up 1 base, with 12 bases separating them. The CDR3 totals 15 residues. The germline V gene has CDR1 MGHRA and CDR2 YSYEKL. Here the CDR3 reads CASSQGDMPNTEAFF. For the CDR3, the DNA is TGCGCCAGCAGCCAGGGGGACATGCCGAACACTGAAGCTTTCTTT.

The sample holds many counts of this clonotype. The chain recombines TRBV5-1 with TRBJ2-3; maybe TRBD2 (5 bases). This CDR3 is built from 14 residues. Germline V gene lookup returns CDR1 SGHRS and CDR2 YFSETQ. V lost 4 bases and J lost 6, with 15 bases in between. DNA for the CDR3: TGCGCCAGCAGCCTCGACGGGATAGGGGATACGCAGTATTTT. Protein product: CASSLDGIGDTQYF.

This clonotype showed up many times. The chain employs TRBV12-3 or TRBV12-4 and TRBJ1-5; D remains ambiguous. With 3 bases removed from V and 0 bases from J, the gap between germline ends came to 9 bases. This CDR3 region has 15 residues. CDR3 DNA: TGTGCCAGCAGTTTGGACGGATTTAGCAATCAGCCCCAGCATTTT. It codes for CASSLDGFSNQPQHF.

This clonotype appeared a few times. The V and J genes are TRBV12-3 or TRBV12-4 and TRBJ2-5; no clear D. This CDR3 comprises 13 residues. V was trimmed by 3 bases and J by 3 bases, leaving 8 bases between them. The CDR3: CASSFLVKETQYF. In nucleotides, the CDR3 is TGTGCCAGCAGTTTCTTAGTTAAAGAGACCCAGTACTTC.

The V gene is TRBV4-3, the J gene TRBJ1-2; D is ambiguous. CDR1 is LGHNA and CDR2 is YSLEER in the germline V gene. This CDR3 spans 14 amino acids. V lost 0 bases and J 4 bases, leaving 9 bases between the germline ends. The CDR3 DNA follows: TGCGCCAGCAGCCAAGATTTGTCAGGCTATGGCTACACCTTC. Translating gives CASSQDLSGYGYTF.

This clonotype turned up a few times. The V call is TRBV12-3 or TRBV12-4, the J call TRBJ2-7; the D gene could be TRBD1 or TRBD2 (5 bases each). The V end was cut by 3 bases, the J end by 5 bases, with 14 bases between. The CDR3 loop spans 14 amino acids. The CDR3 region is CASSLNPGPNEQYF. The DNA for the CDR3 is TGTGCCAGCAGTTTGAACCCGGGGCCCAACGAGCAGTACTTC.

Of note for this clonotype: The germline gene is not matched at one end of the junction; a read error may be the cause. The genes are TRBV7-8 and TRBJ2-3; 10 positions match TRBD2. CDR1 is SGHVS, CDR2 FQNEAQ, per germline. This CDR3 has 16 residues. CDR3 in DNA: TGTGCCGGCAGCTCGTTAGCGGGGGGTTGGGGAGATACGCAGTATTTT. As protein: CAGSSLAGGWGDTQYF.